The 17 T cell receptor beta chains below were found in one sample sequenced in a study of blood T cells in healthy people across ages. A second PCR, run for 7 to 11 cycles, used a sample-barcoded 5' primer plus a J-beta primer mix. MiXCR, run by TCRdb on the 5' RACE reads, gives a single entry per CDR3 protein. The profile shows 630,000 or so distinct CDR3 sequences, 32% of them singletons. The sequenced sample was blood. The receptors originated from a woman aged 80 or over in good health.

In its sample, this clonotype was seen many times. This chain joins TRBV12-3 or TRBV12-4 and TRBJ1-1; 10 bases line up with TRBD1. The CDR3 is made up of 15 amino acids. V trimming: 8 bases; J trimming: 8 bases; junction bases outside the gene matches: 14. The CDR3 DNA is TGTGCCAGCCTCGCAGGCGCCGGGACAGGGGCCGAAGCTTTCTTT. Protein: CASLAGAGTGAEAFF.

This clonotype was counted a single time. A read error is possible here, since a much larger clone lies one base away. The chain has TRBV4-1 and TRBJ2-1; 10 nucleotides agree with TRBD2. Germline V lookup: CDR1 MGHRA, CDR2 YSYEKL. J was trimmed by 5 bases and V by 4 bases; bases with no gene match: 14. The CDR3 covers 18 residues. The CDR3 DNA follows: TGCGCCAGCAGCCGAGAACAAGCGGGGGGGCCTTGGAACAATGAGCAGTTCTTC. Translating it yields CASSREQAGGPWNNEQFF.

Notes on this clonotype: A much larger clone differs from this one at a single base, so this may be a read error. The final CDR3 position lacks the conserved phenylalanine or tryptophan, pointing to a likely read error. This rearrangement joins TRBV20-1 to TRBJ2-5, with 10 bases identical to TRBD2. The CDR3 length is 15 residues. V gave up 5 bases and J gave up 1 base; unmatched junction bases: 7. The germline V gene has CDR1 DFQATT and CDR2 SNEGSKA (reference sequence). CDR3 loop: CSAGASGGTQETQYC. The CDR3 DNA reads TGCAGTGCTGGGGCTAGCGGGGGTACCCAAGAGACCCAGTACTGC.

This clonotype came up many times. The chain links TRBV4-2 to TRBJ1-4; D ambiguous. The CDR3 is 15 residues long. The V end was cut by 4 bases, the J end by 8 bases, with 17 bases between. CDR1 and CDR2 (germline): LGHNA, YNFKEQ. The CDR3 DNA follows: TGTGCCAGCAGCCGATTAGACCCGGGGAACGAAAAACTGTTTTTT. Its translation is CASSRLDPGNEKLFF.

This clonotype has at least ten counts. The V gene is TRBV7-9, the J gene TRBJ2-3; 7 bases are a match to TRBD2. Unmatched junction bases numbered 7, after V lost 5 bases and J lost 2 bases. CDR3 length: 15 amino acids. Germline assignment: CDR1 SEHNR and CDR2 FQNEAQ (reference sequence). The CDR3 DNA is TGTGCCAGCAGCCCACGAGGGACTAACACAGATACGCAGTATTTT. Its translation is CASSPRGTNTDTQYF.

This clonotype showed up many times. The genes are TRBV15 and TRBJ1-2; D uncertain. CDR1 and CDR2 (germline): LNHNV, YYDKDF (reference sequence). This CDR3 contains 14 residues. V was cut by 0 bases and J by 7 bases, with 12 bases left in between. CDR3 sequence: CATSREGSSGGYTF. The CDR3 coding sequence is TGTGCCACCAGCAGAGAAGGCAGCTCCGGTGGCTACACCTTC.

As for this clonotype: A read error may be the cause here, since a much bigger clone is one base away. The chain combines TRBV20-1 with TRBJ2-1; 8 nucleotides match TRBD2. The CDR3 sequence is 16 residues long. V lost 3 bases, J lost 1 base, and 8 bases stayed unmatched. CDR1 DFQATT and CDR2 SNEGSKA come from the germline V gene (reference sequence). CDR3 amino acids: CSASGGGRSSYNEQFF. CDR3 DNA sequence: TGCAGTGCTAGCGGGGGGGGGAGATCTTCCTACAATGAGCAGTTCTTC.

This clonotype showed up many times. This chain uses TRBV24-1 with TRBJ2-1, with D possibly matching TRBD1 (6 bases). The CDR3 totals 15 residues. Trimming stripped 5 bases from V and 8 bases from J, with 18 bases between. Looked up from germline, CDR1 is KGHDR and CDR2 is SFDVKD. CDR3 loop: CATSARQGLGDEQFF. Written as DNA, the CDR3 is TGTGCCACCAGTGCAAGGCAGGGGTTGGGCGATGAGCAGTTCTTC.

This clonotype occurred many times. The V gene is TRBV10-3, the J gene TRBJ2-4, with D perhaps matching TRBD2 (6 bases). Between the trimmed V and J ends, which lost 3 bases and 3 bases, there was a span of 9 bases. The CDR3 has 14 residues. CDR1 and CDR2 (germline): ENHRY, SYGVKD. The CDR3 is CAISEPGDKNIQYF. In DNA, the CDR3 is TGTGCCATCAGTGAACCGGGGGACAAAAACATTCAGTACTTC.

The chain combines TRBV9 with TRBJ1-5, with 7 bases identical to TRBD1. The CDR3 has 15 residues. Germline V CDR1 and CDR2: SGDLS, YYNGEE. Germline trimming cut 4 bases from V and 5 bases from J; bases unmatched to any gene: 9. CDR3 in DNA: TGTGCCAGCAGCCAACACGGACAGGTTGATCAGCCCCAGCATTTT. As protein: CASSQHGQVDQPQHF. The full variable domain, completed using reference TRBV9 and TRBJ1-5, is DSGVTQTPKHLITATGQRVTLRCSPRSGDLSVYWYQQSLDQGLQFLIQYYNGEERAKGNILERFSAQQFPDLHSELNLSSLELGDSALYFCASSQHGQVDQPQHFGDGTRLSIL.

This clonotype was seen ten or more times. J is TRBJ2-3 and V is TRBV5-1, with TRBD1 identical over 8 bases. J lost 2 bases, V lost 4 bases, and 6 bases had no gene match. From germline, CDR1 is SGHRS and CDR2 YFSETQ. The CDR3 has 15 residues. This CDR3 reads CASSLSGQVTDTQYF. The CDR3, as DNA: TGCGCCAGCAGCCTATCGGGACAGGTCACAGATACGCAGTATTTT.

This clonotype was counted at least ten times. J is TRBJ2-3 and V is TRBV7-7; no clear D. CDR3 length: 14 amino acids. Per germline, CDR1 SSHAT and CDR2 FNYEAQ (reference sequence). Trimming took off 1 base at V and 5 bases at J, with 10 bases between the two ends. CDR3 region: CASSLDGPLDTQYF. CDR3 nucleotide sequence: TGTGCCAGCAGCTTAGACGGACCCCTAGATACGCAGTATTTT.

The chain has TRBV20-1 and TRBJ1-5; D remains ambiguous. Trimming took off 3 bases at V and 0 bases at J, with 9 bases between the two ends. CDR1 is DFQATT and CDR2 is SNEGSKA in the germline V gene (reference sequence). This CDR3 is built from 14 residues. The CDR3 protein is CSASPRSSNQPQHF. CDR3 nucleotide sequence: TGCAGTGCTAGTCCCAGGAGTAGCAATCAGCCCCAGCATTTT.

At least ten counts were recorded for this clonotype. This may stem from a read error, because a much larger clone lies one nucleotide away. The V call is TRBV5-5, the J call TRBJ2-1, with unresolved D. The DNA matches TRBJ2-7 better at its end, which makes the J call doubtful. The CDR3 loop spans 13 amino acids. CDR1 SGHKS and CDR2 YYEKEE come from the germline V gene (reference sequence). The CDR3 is CASSLNPYNEQYF. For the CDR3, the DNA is TGTGCCAGCAGCTTGAATCCCTACAATGAGCAGTACTTC.

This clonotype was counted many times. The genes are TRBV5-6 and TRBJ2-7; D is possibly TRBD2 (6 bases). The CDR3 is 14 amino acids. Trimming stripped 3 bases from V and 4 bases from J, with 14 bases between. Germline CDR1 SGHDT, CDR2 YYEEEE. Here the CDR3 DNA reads TGTGCCAGCAGCTACGACGGAGGGTTGTACGAGCAGTACTTC. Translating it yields CASSYDGGLYEQYF.

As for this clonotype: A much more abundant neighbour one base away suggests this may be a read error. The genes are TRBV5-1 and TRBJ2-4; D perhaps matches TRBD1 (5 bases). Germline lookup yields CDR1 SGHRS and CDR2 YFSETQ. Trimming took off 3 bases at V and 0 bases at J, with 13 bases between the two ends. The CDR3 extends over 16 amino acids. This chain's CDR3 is CASSSARDTAKNIQYF. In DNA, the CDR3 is TGCGCCAGCAGCTCGGCCAGGGATACAGCCAAAAACATTCAGTACTTC.

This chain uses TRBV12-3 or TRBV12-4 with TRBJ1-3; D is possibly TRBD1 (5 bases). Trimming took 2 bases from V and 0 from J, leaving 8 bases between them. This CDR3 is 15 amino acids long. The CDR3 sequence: CASSLRQNSGNTIYF. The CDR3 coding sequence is TGTGCCAGCAGTTTAAGACAGAACTCTGGAAACACCATATATTTT.